The clone carrying this TCR beta chain was counted ten times or more. The data stem from a study of early T cells in non-severe SARS-CoV-2 infection. TCRdb passed the 5' RACE reads through MiXCR, listing each CDR3 protein once. The sample lists about 70,000 distinct CDR3 sequences; around 13% were seen once. V was pared by 5 bases and J by 7 bases, with 10 bases of the junction left unmatched. This CDR3 has 14 residues. The sample here was whole blood, taken at baseline. The chain recombines TRBV12-3 or TRBV12-4 with TRBJ1-1; 7 bases align to TRBD1. The receptor's source is an adult who was a healthcare worker with PCR-confirmed SARS-CoV-2 infection or an uninfected control (not recorded which). CDR3 sequence: CASSQPQGQYEAFF. In nucleotides, the CDR3 is TGTGCCAGCAGTCAACCCCAGGGACAGTATGAAGCTTTCTTT.